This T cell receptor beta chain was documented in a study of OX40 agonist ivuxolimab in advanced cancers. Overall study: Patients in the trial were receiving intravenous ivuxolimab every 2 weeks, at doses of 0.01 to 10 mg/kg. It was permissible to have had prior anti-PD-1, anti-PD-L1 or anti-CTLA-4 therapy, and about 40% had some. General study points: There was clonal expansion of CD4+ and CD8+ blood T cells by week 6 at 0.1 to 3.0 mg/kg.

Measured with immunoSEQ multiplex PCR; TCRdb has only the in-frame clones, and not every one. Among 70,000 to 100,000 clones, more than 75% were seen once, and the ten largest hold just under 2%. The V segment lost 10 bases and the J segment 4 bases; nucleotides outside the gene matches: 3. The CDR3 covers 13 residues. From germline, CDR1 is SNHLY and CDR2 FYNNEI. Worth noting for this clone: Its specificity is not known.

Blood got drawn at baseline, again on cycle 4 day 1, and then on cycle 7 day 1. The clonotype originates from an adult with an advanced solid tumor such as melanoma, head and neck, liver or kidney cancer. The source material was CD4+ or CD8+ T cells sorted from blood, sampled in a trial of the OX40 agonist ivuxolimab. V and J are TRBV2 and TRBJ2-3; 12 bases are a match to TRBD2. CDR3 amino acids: CATSGRASDTQYF. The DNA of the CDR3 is TGTGCCACTAGCGGGAGGGCCTCAGATACGCAGTATTTT.